This T cell receptor beta chain was recovered during a study of patients and donors after allogeneic stem cell transplantation. TCRdb fed the RT-PCR reads into MiXCR, producing one record per CDR3 protein. The sample has roughly 150,000 distinct CDR3 sequences, approximately 24% seen once. Sequencing was carried out using blood, either unsorted or a sorted T cell fraction (not recorded which). This TCR derives from a human donor who was either an allogeneic HSCT recipient or a stem cell or donor lymphocyte infusion donor (not recorded which). It is not recorded whose cells these are; they may come from a transplant donor.

The CDR3 spells CASSLGSMGYTF. The CDR3 nucleotides are TGTGCCAGCAGTTTAGGGTCGATGGGCTACACCTTC. This chain uses TRBV12-3 or TRBV12-4 with TRBJ1-2, with D uncertain. V gave up 1 base and J gave up 8 bases, with 8 bases separating them. This CDR3 is 12 amino acids long.